These T cell receptor beta chains were read from a single sample in a study of T cell repertoires in cytomegalovirus infection. TCRdb itself ran the reads through MiXCR, one entry per CDR3 protein. The data show approximately 490,000 distinct CDR3 sequences, 11% seen once. The sequenced sample consisted of PBMCs. These receptors were obtained from a human donor in good health (CMV status not recorded). Some clones in this sample may be carry-over from other donors' samples. Both conserved end residues are part of each CDR3. Fields, in order: clone size, D gene, J gene, V gene, CDR3 protein. The D gene is left open where the match is weak. Expanded clones get a size class; other rows say once, few or many, or leave the size out.

many,.,TRBJ1-1,TRBV12-3/TRBV12-4,CASRAGALEAFF
.,TRBD2,TRBJ2-2,TRBV29-1,CSDGLAGVTGELFF
many,TRBD2,TRBJ2-2,TRBV7-6,CASRSTAGGGTGELFF
many,.,TRBJ2-7,TRBV7-9,CASSLRGSVYEQYF
few,TRBD1,TRBJ2-1,TRBV10-3,CAISEGQVQGNEQFF
many,.,TRBJ2-4,TRBV18,CASSPPGTRENIQYF
few,TRBD1,TRBJ1-5,TRBV6-1,CASSEAGGTVNNQPQHF
many,TRBD1,TRBJ2-5,TRBV28,CASSSGQTQETQYF
.,.,TRBJ2-7,TRBV6-8,CASSYSGSGNEQYF
many,.,TRBJ2-7,TRBV7-2,CASSFPLAVYEQYF
few,.,TRBJ1-4,TRBV6-5,CASSRAPSLSEKLFF
.,TRBD1,TRBJ2-7,TRBV12-5,CASGPRTGAEEQYF
many,.,TRBJ2-3,TRBV6-1,CASSDFRRDLSDTQYF
many,.,TRBJ1-3,TRBV19,CASSTYLDRASGNTIYF
.,.,TRBJ2-1,TRBV6-4,CASSDSGLGEQFF
.,TRBD1,TRBJ2-5,TRBV20-1,CSAAGTGGSETQYF
few,.,TRBJ1-2,TRBV7-8,CASSFGGPASNGYTF
many,TRBD2,TRBJ2-1,TRBV12-3/TRBV12-4,CASSYSGSSYNEQFF
.,TRBD2,TRBJ2-2,TRBV30,CASPRGSGIAGELFF
once,TRBD1,TRBJ2-7,TRBV5-3,CASSLGRQGTYEQYF
many,.,TRBJ1-4,TRBV12-5,CASGLVRREGNEKLFF
many,.,TRBJ1-5,TRBV11-2,CASSFGHPQPQHF
many,.,TRBJ1-4,TRBV18,CASSPQGAAGEKLFF
.,.,TRBJ2-3,TRBV20-1,CSAGGRTDTQYF
many,TRBD2,TRBJ2-3,TRBV20-1,CSARILAGGDTDTQYF
few,.,TRBJ1-2,TRBV28,CASSLSEGIRGYTF
few,.,TRBJ2-1,TRBV20-1,CSARKGSYNEQFF
many,.,TRBJ2-2,TRBV12-3/TRBV12-4,CASSPYRGASRELFF
many,TRBD1,TRBJ2-3,TRBV12-3/TRBV12-4,CASSLTTGVGTDTQYF
few,.,TRBJ2-1,TRBV20-1,CSARDGGDEQFF
many,.,TRBJ1-1,TRBV28,CASLSGLGTEAFF
few,.,TRBJ1-1,TRBV4-1,CASSQVDGGDEAFF
.,TRBD1,TRBJ1-1,TRBV9,CASSPRTGTEAFF
many,TRBD1,TRBJ1-1,TRBV20-1,CSANPGGSTEAFF
many,.,TRBJ1-6,TRBV27,CASSLRSSQFNSPLHF
many,.,TRBJ1-1,TRBV5-1,CASSLVVGRITEAFF
.,.,TRBJ2-1,TRBV20-1,CSANWGRDEQFF
few,TRBD1,TRBJ1-2,TRBV29-1,CSVETRQGYGYTF
.,TRBD2,TRBJ2-3,TRBV7-9,CASRNGGEQRDTQYF
many,TRBD2,TRBJ2-1,TRBV11-2,CASSLVASGGLHNEQFF
many,.,TRBJ2-1,TRBV7-8,CASSLAPLDNEQFF
many,.,TRBJ2-3,TRBV6-1,CASSEMGLLEDTQYF
few,.,TRBJ2-5,TRBV30,CAWSVPGGEETQYF
many,TRBD2,TRBJ2-3,TRBV6-1,CASSSTGRGSGGTDTQYF
many,TRBD2,TRBJ2-1,TRBV7-9,CASSPFPSSGRARNYNEQFF
many,.,TRBJ1-1,TRBV5-1,CASSKGRDTEAFF
few,.,TRBJ1-1,TRBV3-1,CASSLGRGYTEAFF
.,.,TRBJ2-2,TRBV12-3/TRBV12-4,CASSPRQVNTGELFF
few,.,TRBJ1-1,TRBV9,CASSVSGGGTEAFF
.,.,TRBJ1-6,TRBV10-3,CAIGGQQDSPLHF
.,.,TRBJ2-4,TRBV29-1,CSDYGTSSNRNIQYF
many,TRBD2,TRBJ2-1,TRBV7-3,CASSSGLAGVNEQFF
.,.,TRBJ1-2,TRBV29-1,CSVSGGGVYGYTF
.,TRBD2,TRBJ2-1,TRBV7-9,CASSLRLAGDYGYNEQFF
many,.,TRBJ1-5,TRBV2,CASSEFTRNQPQHF
many,TRBD2,TRBJ2-3,TRBV7-9,CASTPTSEGSTDTQYF
.,.,TRBJ1-2,TRBV5-6,CASSLGPGDNYGYTF